This T cell receptor beta chain was identified during a study of blood T cell repertoires in COVID-19. Turning to the study itself: COVID-19 samples collected from the United States, Italy and Spain covered acute and convalescent phases. From T cells, B-cell-depleted T cells, or PBMCs came the material, which was cDNA or gDNA.

Germline V gives CDR1 MNHEY, CDR2 SVGAGI. The CDR3 covers 13 residues. Trimming pared 6 bases from V and 9 bases from J, leaving 12 bases between. Per the original methods: Reference gene primer amplification gave estimated nucleated cell counts. The protocol was immunoSEQ multiplex PCR, while the TCRdb copy is restricted to in-frame clones and leaves out a portion. D and trimming come from the DNA, and the V and J calls and clone size come from that table. In the table there are hundreds of thousands of clones, approximately 89% of which are singletons. This clone has just a few counts. The chain couples TRBV6-5 to TRBJ1-6; the D gene is possibly TRBD1 (6 bases). The source material was peripheral blood. This clonotype was obtained from a woman aged 18-35 years who had recovered from COVID-19. In DNA form, the CDR3 reads TGTGCCAGCAGGCGACAGGAAGGTTCACCCCTCCACTTT. This translates into CASRRQEGSPLHF.